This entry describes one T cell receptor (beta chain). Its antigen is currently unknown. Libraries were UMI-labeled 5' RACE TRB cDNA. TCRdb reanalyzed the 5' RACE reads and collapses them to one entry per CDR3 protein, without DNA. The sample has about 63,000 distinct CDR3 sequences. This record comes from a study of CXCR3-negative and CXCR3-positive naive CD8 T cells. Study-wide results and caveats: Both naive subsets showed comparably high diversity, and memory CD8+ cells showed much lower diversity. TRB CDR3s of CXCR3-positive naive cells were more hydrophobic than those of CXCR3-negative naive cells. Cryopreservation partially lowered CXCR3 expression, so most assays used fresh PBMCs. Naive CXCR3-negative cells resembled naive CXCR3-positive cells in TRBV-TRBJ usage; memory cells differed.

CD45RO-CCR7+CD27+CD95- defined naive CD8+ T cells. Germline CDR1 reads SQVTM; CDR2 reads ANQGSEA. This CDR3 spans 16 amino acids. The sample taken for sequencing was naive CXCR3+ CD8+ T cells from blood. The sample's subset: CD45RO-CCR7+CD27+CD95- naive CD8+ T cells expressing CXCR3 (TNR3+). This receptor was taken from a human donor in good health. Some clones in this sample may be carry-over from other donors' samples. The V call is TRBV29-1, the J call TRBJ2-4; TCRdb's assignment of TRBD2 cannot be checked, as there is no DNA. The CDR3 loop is CSVESPWASTGNIQYF.